Described below is a single T cell receptor beta chain sequence and its context. What it binds is unknown. Germline V gene data show CDR1 as MNHEY and CDR2 as SVGAGI. V lost 0 bases to trimming and J lost 6 bases, with 9 bases between them. This CDR3 comprises 14 residues. The study reverse transcribed the entire isolated RNA, so it sequenced expressed TCRB transcripts. Sequencing of naive, central memory and regulatory T cell samples gave an average of roughly 4 million reads. Generated by immunoSEQ multiplex PCR, the TCRdb table keeps only in-frame clones and is missing some. The sample has about 210,000 clones, roughly a tenth seen once. The data originate from a study of beta chain features in type 1 diabetes. Study details: What patients shared with healthy donors was a similar profile of age, gender and cell yields. Points from the study as a whole: Among type 1 diabetes patients, VDJ junctions had fewer insertions and more deletions.

The clonotype was recovered from a man in his late teens or twenties in good health. Material: central memory CD4+ T cells from blood. This rearrangement joins TRBV6-5 to TRBJ2-1; maybe TRBD1 (5 bases). CDR3 nucleotides: TGTGCCAGCAGTTACTCGAGACAGATCAATGAGCAGTTCTTC. This gives the protein CASSYSRQINEQFF.